The 5 T cell receptor beta chains listed next were all sequenced from one sample in a study of blood T cells in healthy people across ages. Then a second PCR, running roughly 7 to 11 cycles, was carried out with a sample-barcoded 5' primer and a J-beta primer mix. One entry per CDR3 protein results from TCRdb running MiXCR on the 5' RACE reads. The data show over a million distinct CDR3 sequences, more than 40% seen once. The sequenced sample was blood. Receptor source: a woman in her fifties or sixties in good health.

Only one count was recorded for this clonotype. The chain uses TRBV9 and TRBJ2-6; D is uncertain. Germline CDR1 and CDR2: SGDLS and YYNGEE. V lost 0 bases and J lost 3, with 7 bases in between. The CDR3 is made up of 15 amino acids. DNA for the CDR3: TGTGCCAGCAGCGTAGGAAGTGTTGGGGCCAACGTCCTGACTTTC. Its protein product is CASSVGSVGANVLTF.

The chain couples TRBV21-1 to TRBJ2-1; the DNA was not used to check the table's D call, TRBD2. TRBV21-1 corresponds to a pseudogene. CDR3 length: 14 residues. The CDR3 loop is CASENSGVGNEQFF. In nucleotides, the CDR3 is TGTGCCAGCGAAAATAGCGGGGTGGGCAATGAGCAGTTCTTC.

This clonotype was picked up a small number of times. The chain is built from TRBV18 and TRBJ1-2, with D possibly matching TRBD1 (5 bases). The germline V gene has CDR1 KGHSH and CDR2 LQKENI. The V end was cut by 2 bases, the J end by 0 bases, with 10 bases between. There are 15 residues in the CDR3. For the CDR3, the DNA is TGTGCCAGCTCACCAGGTGCGGGACCTAACTATGGCTACACCTTC. It specifies CASSPGAGPNYGYTF.

The table lists this clonotype with a few counts. The chain employs TRBV5-1 and TRBJ1-5; D is undetermined. CDR1 and CDR2 from the germline V gene are SGHRS and YFSETQ. V lost 0 bases and J lost 9, with 16 bases in between. This CDR3 has 15 amino acids. The CDR3 region has the DNA TGCGCCAGCAGCTTGGGCAGAGGATTAGCGTCGCCCCAGCATTTT. Encoded protein: CASSLGRGLASPQHF.

A few counts support this clonotype. The genes are TRBV20-1 and TRBJ1-5; TRBD1 aligns across 7 bases. The germline V gene has CDR1 DFQATT and CDR2 SNEGSKA (reference sequence). The CDR3 sequence is 15 residues long. V was clipped by 3 bases and J by 4 bases; unmatched bases: 9. CDR3 region: CSASSGQANNQPQHF. The DNA for the CDR3 is TGCAGTGCTAGCTCAGGACAGGCGAATAATCAGCCCCAGCATTTT.